The text below deals with one TCR beta chain. Primers used in a second PCR of roughly 7 to 12 cycles were a sample-barcoded 5' primer and a J-beta primer mix. TCRdb re-called the 5' RACE reads with MiXCR, one entry per CDR3 protein. The sample holds 1.5 million to 2 million distinct CDR3 sequences; roughly a third are singletons and the top ten take 11%. This entry belongs to a study of blood T cells in healthy people across ages. Per the germline V gene, CDR1 is LGHNA and CDR2 is YNFKEQ. The CDR3 sequence is 14 residues long. J lost 8 bases, V lost 5 bases, and 5 bases had no gene match. The genes are TRBV4-2 and TRBJ1-6; 8 bases line up with TRBD1. The sample taken for sequencing was blood. The sequence was collected from a woman aged 30 to 39 in good health. CDR3 in DNA: TGTGCCAGCAGCAACGACAGGGGAGATTCACCCCTCCACTTT. The encoded protein is CASSNDRGDSPLHF.